This T cell receptor beta chain was recovered during a study of blood T cell repertoires in COVID-19 (dated by TCRdb to the early 2020s). Study-wide context: The collaborator samples originated in the United States, Italy and Spain and spanned the acute and convalescent phases of COVID-19. The prospective study material was composed of cDNA or gDNA derived from T cells, B-cell-depleted T cells, or PBMCs. Samples were obtained from the ongoing ImmuneRACE study (first 160 participants) and from over a thousand subjects provided by 6 global collaborators. HLA class I and class II types, where available, came from metadata supplied by the sample provider rather than from assay-based typing. Sample metadata almost always included a de-identified subject ID, COVID-19 status, age in years and sex. Subjects who had been exposed to COVID-19, were actively infected with it, or had recovered from it provided the deeply sampled blood TCRbeta repertoires that made up the dataset. The repertoires were released in a freely available public database meant as a resource for research on the immune response to SARS-CoV-2. Results the study describes overall, beyond this receptor: The amount of clinical and demographic metadata varied by source and participant and was provided uncurated.

TCRbeta CDR3 regions were amplified from genomic DNA using the immunoSEQ Assay, a bias-controlled multiplex PCR. Under the source paper's analysis protocol: Within the assay, amplification of reference gene primers was used to estimate how many nucleated cells each sample contained. To quantify the absolute abundance of each unique TCRbeta CDR3 rearrangement, sequence reads were collapsed and filtered. For each sample, productive Simpson clonality was calculated by taking the square root of Simpson's diversity index across productive rearrangements. Entries here come from immuneACCESS through TCRdb and include only in-frame sequences with V and J called. Some clones fail to appear in such tables; in the studies checked, an unresolved V gene covers under half of the shortfall, and the cause of the remainder is unknown. V and J calls plus clone size are reproduced from that table; the DNA served to infer D and trimming. This sample lists 95,000 to 150,000 clones; about nine tenths were detected once. Almost 4.5% of the sample comes from the top ten.

V is trimmed back by 5 bases and J by 5 bases, and the junction contains 12 bases that no gene match accounts for. Spanning cysteine to phenylalanine, the CDR3 consists of 16 amino acids. Only CDR3 DNA remains: 48 bases, in frame from the first base. From the germline V gene (reference sequence), CDR1 is MNHEY and CDR2 is SMNVEV. Whole blood was collected in K2EDTA tubes by collaborating institutions according to the institutions' own protocols. For TCRbeta analysis, collaborators shipped samples as frozen whole blood, isolated PBMCs, or DNA extracted from either of those sample types. About this clone itself: Its binding antigen is unknown. No clone much larger than this one lies a single base away; base qualities are absent.

This clonotype was obtained from a man aged 40-55 years with acute or convalescent COVID-19. The chain uses TRBV27 and TRBJ2-1, with 7 bases aligning to TRBD1. Sequenced: peripheral blood. Here is the DNA: TGTGCCAGCAGTCCAACCGGGACAGCCTTACACAATGAGCAGTTCTTC. Its product reads: CASSPTGTALHNEQFF.